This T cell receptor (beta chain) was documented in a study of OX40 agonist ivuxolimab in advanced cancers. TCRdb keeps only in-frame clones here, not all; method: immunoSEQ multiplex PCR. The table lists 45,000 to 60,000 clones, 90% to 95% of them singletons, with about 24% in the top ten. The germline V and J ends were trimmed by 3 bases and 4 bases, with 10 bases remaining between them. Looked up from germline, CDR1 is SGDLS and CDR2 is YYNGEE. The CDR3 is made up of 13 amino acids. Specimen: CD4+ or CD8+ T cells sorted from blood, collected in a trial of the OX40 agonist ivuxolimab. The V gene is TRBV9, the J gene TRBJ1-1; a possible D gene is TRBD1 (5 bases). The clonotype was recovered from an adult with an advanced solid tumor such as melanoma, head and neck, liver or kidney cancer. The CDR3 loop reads CASSASGSTEAFF. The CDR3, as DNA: TGTGCCAGCAGCGCCTCAGGGTCCACTGAAGCTTTCTTT.